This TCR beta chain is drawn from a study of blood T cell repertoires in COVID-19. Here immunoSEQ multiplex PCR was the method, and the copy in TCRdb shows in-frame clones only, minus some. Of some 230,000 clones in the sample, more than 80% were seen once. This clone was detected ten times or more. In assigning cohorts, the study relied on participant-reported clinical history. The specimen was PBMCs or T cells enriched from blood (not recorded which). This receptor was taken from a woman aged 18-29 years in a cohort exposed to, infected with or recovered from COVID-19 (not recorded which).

CDR3 region: CASSSFLTGLKIEKLFF. The CDR3 nucleotides read TGTGCCAGCAGCTCGTTTCTGACAGGGCTTAAGATCGAAAAACTGTTTTTT. V gene TRBV11-2 combines with J gene TRBJ1-4; 7 positions match TRBD1. CDR1 is SGHAT and CDR2 is FQNNGV in the germline V gene. The CDR3 is 17 amino acids. The V and J ends lost 4 bases and 8 bases, in that order; junction bases with no gene match: 16.